This T cell receptor (beta chain) was observed in a study of CD8 T cells in Susac syndrome. CD8+ and CD4+ T cells from blood underwent TCR beta sequencing. The TEMRA cells underwent FACS enrichment, while the CD8+ and CD4+ T cells underwent negative isolation. V was pared by 5 bases and J by 5 bases, with 12 bases between. Germline CDR1 is KGHSH and CDR2 is LQKENI. This CDR3 has 13 residues. With random hexamers, reverse transcription was performed on roughly 0.5 to 1 ug of RNA. TCR beta CDR3 was amplified by immunoSEQ multiplex PCR. This amplification extended across 54 Vbeta and 13 Jbeta segments. TCRdb called the immunoSEQ multiplex PCR reads again in MiXCR, with one record for every CDR3 protein. There are around 130,000 distinct CDR3 sequences in the sample; less than 95% occur only once, and 0.095% to 0.1% lies in the top ten. Findings and limits, study-wide: Acknowledgment was made by the study that its TCR sequencing and HLA analysis involved a relatively small number of individuals.

Comments on this clonotype: Antigen: not known.

The specimen was CD4+ T cells from PBMCs. The source is a human donor in good health. This rearrangement joins TRBV18 to TRBJ1-1; D is unclear. The CDR3 loop reads CASSYGPGTEAFF. The CDR3 DNA follows: TGTGCCAGCTCATACGGGCCCGGTACTGAAGCTTTCTTT.